The entry that follows covers one T cell receptor beta chain sequence. What it binds is not known. Library preparation (for TCRbeta) was performed with unique molecular identifiers. One entry per CDR3 protein, called by TCRdb with MiXCR from the PCR reads. The sample consists of about 580,000 distinct CDR3 sequences, approximately 30% of them appearing once. This record belongs to a study of T-cell reconstitution after alpha-beta-depleted transplantation in children. Study observations and caveats: There were reportedly several hundred expanded graft clones from which alpha-beta T cells came about two months after transplant. Some patients showed high day-60 TCRbeta diversity, which derived from surviving recipient T cells and thymic progenitors.

Germline loops: CDR1 MGHRA, CDR2 YSYEKL. Trimming stripped 1 base from V and 4 bases from J, with 15 bases between. CDR3 length: 16 residues. The rearrangement links TRBV4-1 to TRBJ2-3; no reliable D call. This clonotype originated in a boy in the first two years of life with Wiskott-Aldrich syndrome, due to receive a stem cell transplant. This sample comprised PBMCs, obtained before TCRalphabeta/CD19-depleted stem cell transplant. The CDR3 reads CASSQGSFALSDTQYF. CDR3 coding DNA: TGCGCCAGCAGCCAAGGGTCCTTTGCGTTATCAGATACGCAGTATTTT.